The clone carrying this TCR beta chain was observed many times. The CDR3 length is 15 residues. After removal of 6 bases from V and 6 bases from J, the junction contained 11 bases not matched to a gene. TCRdb processed the 5' RACE reads anew with MiXCR; each CDR3 protein has one entry. The table records around 24,000 distinct CDR3 sequences, 7% of them present only once. Stated time point: sample taken at primary tumor resection. Unsorted tumor, nontumor lung tissue or cryopreserved PBMC supplied the whole RNA. The record originates from a study of spatial heterogeneity in lung cancer. The chain couples TRBV12-3 or TRBV12-4 to TRBJ1-2, with TRBD1 matching 9 bases. This receptor was identified in a male donor with early-stage non-small cell lung cancer. The source was PBMCs, collected at surgery. CDR3 amino acids: CASRIYPGTGNGYTF. For the CDR3, the DNA is TGTGCCAGCAGGATTTATCCCGGGACAGGGAATGGCTACACCTTC.